A selection of T cell receptor beta chains follows, all from one sample in a study of CD8 T cells in Susac syndrome. From the immunoSEQ multiplex PCR reads, TCRdb called clonotypes with MiXCR, one entry per CDR3 protein. The sample has approximately 87,000 distinct CDR3 sequences, around 96% seen once. The sample was CD8+ T cells from PBMCs. The receptors originated from a human donor with Susac syndrome. CDR3s leave out the opening cysteine and the closing phenylalanine or tryptophan. Fields, in order: J gene, V gene, CDR3 protein.

TRBJ1-5 | TRBV3-1 | ASSQGQGGQPQH
TRBJ2-2 | TRBV29-1 | SVERHETGELF
TRBJ2-6 | TRBV20-1 | SASEVGGANVLT
TRBJ2-2 | TRBV29-1 | SIRQGTFLGGGELF
TRBJ1-1 | TRBV29-1 | SATGLGRTEAF
TRBJ2-7 | TRBV29-1 | SVASGTGGEQY
TRBJ2-3 | TRBV20-1 | SARVQGDTQY
TRBJ1-2 | TRBV29-1 | SVEDSPLYGYT
TRBJ2-2 | TRBV29-1 | SVRQGGTGELF
TRBJ2-7 | TRBV20-1 | SARNGDSVYEQY
TRBJ1-2 | TRBV2 | ASSGVPQGYGYT
TRBJ2-2 | TRBV27 | ASTPGWVTGELF
TRBJ2-7 | TRBV29-1 | SVDGNSYEQY
TRBJ1-2 | TRBV18 | ASSPPDYPAYGYT
TRBJ2-7 | TRBV7-9 | ASSHENTNYEQY
TRBJ1-5 | TRBV7-8 | ASTQGSKPQH
TRBJ2-5 | TRBV7-8 | ASSPPGLTQETQY
TRBJ2-5 | TRBV29-1 | SVEPRDEETQY
TRBJ1-3 | TRBV9 | ASSYPTGGYSGNTIY
TRBJ1-4 | TRBV29-1 | SVQGREKLF
TRBJ1-1 | TRBV4-3 | ASSYSLNTEAF
TRBJ2-7 | TRBV29-1 | SVKVTGQLRYEQY
TRBJ2-2 | TRBV6-5 | ASSHRAGELF
TRBJ2-1 | TRBV7-9 | ASRGRGTELNNNEQF
TRBJ1-1 | TRBV14 | ASSQMGTEAF
TRBJ1-5 | TRBV14 | ASSQGGNQPQH
TRBJ1-5 | TRBV5-6 | ASSSGAGQPQH
TRBJ2-7 | TRBV7-8 | ASRSENSYEQY
TRBJ2-1 | TRBV29-1 | SLRTAYNEQF
TRBJ2-7 | TRBV7-7 | ASSLTSGSYEQY
TRBJ2-1 | TRBV4-3 | ASSQGPGRKNEQF
TRBJ1-2 | TRBV9 | ASSVSSGPGYGYT
TRBJ2-2 | TRBV15 | ATSTTDRASNTGELF
TRBJ2-1 | TRBV9 | ASSVGSSGRNEQF
TRBJ2-3 | TRBV6-2/TRBV6-3 | ASSYSIEAGWLEDTQY
TRBJ2-1 | TRBV27 | ASSLLRTESSSYNEQF
TRBJ2-7 | TRBV15 | ATSRSREAYEQY
TRBJ2-7 | TRBV12-3/TRBV12-4 | ASSWDSEQY
TRBJ2-5 | TRBV20-1 | SADRRGAMGETQY
TRBJ2-5 | TRBV4-2 | ASSQDRIQETQY
TRBJ2-6 | TRBV3-1 | ASSQVGLRANVLT
TRBJ1-6 | TRBV7-9 | ASSSGGDYNSPLH